These 31 T cell receptor beta chains originate from one sample sequenced in a study of cytomegalovirus exposure and HLA in healthy donors. 13 Jbeta primers and 60 Vbeta primers were used for the PCR. Assay: immunoSEQ multiplex PCR; the TCRdb copy retains only in-frame clones and omits some. The sample has 230,000 or so clones, about nine tenths seen once; the top ten hold about 1.7%. Sequenced input: PBMCs. These receptors all come from a girl aged 2 to 9 in good health and CMV-seronegative.

V usage is TRBV5-6 and J usage is TRBJ1-2; 7 nucleotides agree with TRBD1. The CDR3 covers 12 residues. Germline CDR1 and CDR2: SGHDT and YYEEEE. The trim removed 4 bases at V and 13 bases at J, leaving 10 bases unmatched. DNA of the CDR3: TGTGCCAGCAGCCCGGGACAGTTACAAGCCACCTTC. This codes for CASSPGQLQATF.

The chain employs TRBV12-5 and TRBJ2-1, with 11 bases that match TRBD2. From germline, CDR1 is LGHNT and CDR2 FRNRAP. This CDR3 has 15 residues. The J segment lost 5 bases and the V segment lost 7 bases, leaving 7 bases of the junction unmatched. CDR3 coding DNA: TGTGCTAGTGTACAAGGGACTAGCGGAAACAATGAGCAGTTCTTC. Translation gives CASVQGTSGNNEQFF.

This rearrangement joins TRBV27 to TRBJ1-6; TRBD1 is a possible D gene (5 bases). The CDR3 consists of 15 residues. The V end was cut by 5 bases, the J end by 6 bases, with 14 bases between. In germline, CDR1 is MNHEY, CDR2 SMNVEV (reference sequence). The CDR3 protein is CASSPSGGGNSPLHF. CDR3 coding DNA: TGTGCCAGCAGTCCCTCGGGGGGTGGTAATTCACCCCTCCACTTT.

The DNA of the CDR3 is TGTGCCAGCAGTTTACTAGCGGGAGTAGATACGCAGTATTTT. Translating it yields CASSLLAGVDTQYF. The rearrangement links TRBV27 to TRBJ2-3; 10 bases fit TRBD2. The CDR3 loop spans 14 amino acids. Per germline, CDR1 MNHEY and CDR2 SMNVEV (reference sequence). With 2 bases clipped from V and 5 bases from J, the junction kept 1 base outside the gene matches.

This chain connects TRBV28 to TRBJ2-2; 10 nucleotides match TRBD2. Germline V CDR1 and CDR2: MDHEN, SYDVKM. The junction had 8 bases not matched to a gene; V was cut back by 5 bases and J by 8 bases. CDR3 length: 15 residues. CDR3 DNA sequence: TGTGCCAGCAGTGACAGCGGGGGGGCCCAGGGGGAGCTGTTTTTT. Protein product: CASSDSGGAQGELFF.

This clone was counted between two and nine times. J is TRBJ2-1 and V is TRBV29-1; 10 nucleotides agree with TRBD2. This CDR3 is 15 amino acids long. J lost 8 bases, V lost 4 bases, and 11 bases had no gene match. CDR1 SQVTM and CDR2 ANQGSEA come from the germline V gene. The chain's CDR3 is CSVALAGVTLDEQFF. DNA for the CDR3: TGCAGCGTTGCCCTAGCGGGAGTCACCTTAGATGAGCAGTTCTTC.

This clone has a single count. The genes are TRBV5-6 and TRBJ1-5, with 7 bases fitting TRBD1. Germline V gives CDR1 SGHDT, CDR2 YYEEEE. This CDR3 is 14 amino acids long. Trimming cost V 3 bases and J 7 bases; bases outside gene matches: 7. Written as DNA, the CDR3 is TGTGCCAGCAGCTCGGGGGACAGTCGGCAGCCCCAGCATTTT. Amino acid sequence: CASSSGDSRQPQHF.

The chain links TRBV19 to TRBJ2-7; 10 nucleotides align to TRBD2. CDR1 and CDR2 from the germline V gene are LNHDA and SQIVND (reference sequence). V shed 3 bases, J shed 4 bases, and the junction held 9 bases outside the gene matches. The CDR3 runs 16 residues. CDR3 DNA: TGTGCCAGTAGTATGTGGGCTAGCGGGAGTAGTTACGAGCAGTACTTC. Translated, it gives CASSMWASGSSYEQYF.

The chain has TRBV28 and TRBJ2-4; 8 nucleotides match TRBD1. The V segment lost 6 bases and the J segment 4 bases; nucleotides outside the gene matches: 5. Germline CDR1 MDHEN, CDR2 SYDVKM. The CDR3 runs to 14 residues. The CDR3 reads CASRRTGRKNIQYF. CDR3 bases: TGTGCCAGCAGACGGACAGGGAGAAAAAACATTCAGTACTTC.

V gene TRBV19 combines with J gene TRBJ2-5; D perhaps matches TRBD1 (5 bases). The CDR3 totals 13 residues. Germline-derived CDR1 and CDR2 are LNHDA and SQIVND (reference sequence). V lost 4 bases, J lost 3 bases, and 9 bases lay in between. The CDR3 nucleotides are TGTGCCAGTAGTAGAGTAGGGGAAGAGACCCAGTACTTC. Its translation: CASSRVGEETQYF.

This clone has just a few counts. V is TRBV6-6 and J is TRBJ1-2, with 8 bases aligning to TRBD1. The CDR3 loop spans 14 amino acids. The junction had 6 bases not matched to a gene; V was cut back by 6 bases and J by 3 bases. Germline assignment: CDR1 MNHNY and CDR2 SVGAGI (reference sequence). The CDR3 region is CASSRTGFDYGYTF. The CDR3 bases are TGTGCCAGCAGCAGGACAGGGTTTGACTATGGCTACACCTTC.

This clone was counted between two and nine times. This chain connects TRBV10-3 to TRBJ1-1; 7 bases are shared with TRBD1. CDR1 and CDR2 (germline): ENHRY, SYGVKD. V gave up 7 bases and J gave up 3 bases; unmatched junction bases: 8. The CDR3 runs 14 residues. CDR3 nucleotide sequence: TGTGCCATCAATTACAGGGGTCGACACACTGAAGCTTTCTTT. Its protein product is CAINYRGRHTEAFF.

The chain uses TRBV29-1 and TRBJ1-3; TRBD1 is a possible D gene (5 bases). Germline V gene data show CDR1 as SQVTM and CDR2 as ANQGSEA. The length of the CDR3 is 13 residues. Trimming removed 2 bases from V and 0 bases from J, with 5 bases in between. Here the CDR3 DNA reads TGCAGCGTTGAACAGGGCTCTGGAAACACCATATATTTT. The encoded protein is CSVEQGSGNTIYF.

The rearrangement uses TRBV7-9 and TRBJ2-7; TRBD2 matches 12 bases. After removal of 5 bases from V and 0 bases from J, the junction contained 5 bases not matched to a gene. The CDR3 is 16 amino acids. CDR1 is SEHNR, CDR2 FQNEAQ, per germline (reference sequence). CDR3 protein: CASSPSGLAGSYEQYF. DNA of the CDR3: TGTGCCAGCAGCCCATCGGGACTAGCGGGCTCCTACGAGCAGTACTTC.

This clone was counted a single time. The chain has TRBV25-1 and TRBJ1-2, with D tentatively TRBD1 (5 bases). Germline values: CDR1 MGHDK, CDR2 SYGVNS. This CDR3 spans 15 amino acids. V was cut by 3 bases and J by 1 base, with 12 bases left in between. CDR3 amino acids: CASSDSGLYNYGYTF. DNA for the CDR3: TGTGCCAGCAGTGATTCAGGGCTATATAACTATGGCTACACCTTC.

V is TRBV20-1 and J is TRBJ2-1; no definite D call. The CDR3 is 10 residues long. Germline V gene sequence: CDR1 DFQATT, CDR2 SNEGSKA (reference sequence). Trimming removed 3 bases at V and 5 bases at J, with 2 bases between. CDR3: CSASDNEQFF. In nucleotides, the CDR3 is TGCAGTGCTAGCGACAATGAGCAGTTCTTC.

The chain links TRBV11-2 to TRBJ2-7, with D tentatively TRBD2 (6 bases). CDR3 length: 14 residues. CDR1 and CDR2 (germline): SGHAT, FQNNGV. V was trimmed by 3 bases and J by 4 bases, leaving 13 bases between them. CDR3 residues: CASSFGGAGYEQYF. CDR3 DNA: TGTGCCAGCAGCTTCGGCGGGGCAGGGTACGAGCAGTACTTC.

The V and J genes are TRBV5-4 and TRBJ2-7; TRBD1 matches 10 bases. V gave up 4 bases and J gave up 3 bases; unmatched junction bases: 7. The CDR3 is 15 amino acids. Germline V gene lookup returns CDR1 SGHNT and CDR2 YYREEE (reference sequence). The CDR3 here is CASSHGRTGGYEQYF. CDR3 in DNA: TGTGCCAGCAGCCATGGGAGGACAGGGGGCTACGAGCAGTACTTC.

The chain has TRBV2 and TRBJ1-5, with D possibly being TRBD1 (5 bases). V lost 4 bases, J lost 7 bases, and 14 bases lay in between. Looked up from germline, CDR1 is SNHLY and CDR2 is FYNNEI. This CDR3 comprises 14 residues. The CDR3, as DNA: TGTGCCAGCAGTGCGCAGGGAGGCTCCCAGCCCCAGCATTTT. Amino acid sequence: CASSAQGGSQPQHF.

The CDR3 sequence is CAISGSGLAGNEQYF. CDR3 nucleotides: TGTGCCATCAGTGGATCGGGACTAGCGGGCAACGAGCAGTACTTC. V and J are TRBV10-3 and TRBJ2-7; 12 bases match TRBD2. This CDR3 spans 15 amino acids. Germline loops: CDR1 ENHRY, CDR2 SYGVKD. Trimming took 4 bases from V and 5 from J; bases not matched to a gene: 6.

Comments on this clone: Other nucleotide sequences in the sample specify the same CDR3. This chain links TRBV11-1 with TRBJ1-2; possibly TRBD1 for D (6 bases). In germline, CDR1 is SGHAT, CDR2 FQDESV (reference sequence). The germline V and J ends were trimmed by 5 bases and 7 bases, with 11 bases remaining between them. The CDR3 runs 12 residues. For the CDR3, the DNA is TGTGCCAGCAGCCCCCGGGGGGCTGGCTACACCTTC. Amino acids: CASSPRGAGYTF.

The chain joins TRBV6-6 to TRBJ1-2, with 7 nucleotides matching TRBD1. The CDR3 consists of 12 residues. CDR1 and CDR2 (germline): MNHNY, SVGAGI (reference sequence). V gave up 8 bases and J gave up 2 bases; unmatched junction bases: 2. Here the CDR3 reads CASLTGNYGYTF. CDR3 DNA: TGTGCCAGCTTGACAGGGAACTATGGCTACACCTTC.

The rearrangement uses TRBV5-1 and TRBJ2-2; 8 bases are shared with TRBD2. Trimming took 4 bases from V and 4 from J; bases not matched to a gene: 12. The CDR3 covers 17 residues. Germline V lookup: CDR1 SGHRS, CDR2 YFSETQ. The CDR3 reads CASSPGAPSGRTGELFF. DNA of the CDR3: TGCGCCAGCAGCCCTGGCGCGCCTAGCGGGCGCACCGGGGAGCTGTTTTTT. Combining the CDR3 with reference TRBV5-1 and TRBJ2-2 gives the whole variable domain KAGVTQTPRYLIKTRGQQVTLSCSPISGHRSVSWYQQTPGQGLQFLFEYFSETQRNKGNFPGRFSGRQFSNSRSEMNVSTLELGDSALYLCASSPGAPSGRTGELFFGEGSRLTVL.

The chain uses TRBV4-1 and TRBJ2-7; 13 bases line up with TRBD2. The trim removed 1 base at V and 0 bases at J, leaving 0 bases unmatched. The length of the CDR3 is 16 residues. Germline V gene sequence: CDR1 MGHRA, CDR2 YSYEKL. The CDR3 nucleotides read TGCGCCAGCAGCCAAGGGACTAGCGGGGGCTCCTACGAGCAGTACTTC. Its protein is CASSQGTSGGSYEQYF.

J is TRBJ1-3 and V is TRBV9; perhaps TRBD1 as D (5 bases). Germline assignment: CDR1 SGDLS and CDR2 YYNGEE. V lost 0 bases and J 0 bases, leaving 7 bases between the germline ends. The CDR3 extends over 15 amino acids. Here the CDR3 reads CASSVEGRSGNTIYF. The CDR3 DNA is TGTGCCAGCAGCGTAGAGGGGCGCTCTGGAAACACCATATATTTT. Based on the CDR3 plus reference TRBV9 and TRBJ1-3, the full variable domain is DSGVTQTPKHLITATGQRVTLRCSPRSGDLSVYWYQQSLDQGLQFLIQYYNGEERAKGNILERFSAQQFPDLHSELNLSSLELGDSALYFCASSVEGRSGNTIYFGEGSWLTVV.

The gene calls are TRBV7-9 and TRBJ1-1; maybe TRBD1 (5 bases). V gave up 10 bases and J gave up 1 base, with 16 bases separating them. The CDR3 extends over 14 amino acids. CDR1 SEHNR and CDR2 FQNEAQ come from the germline V gene (reference sequence). The CDR3 DNA reads as TGTGCCACCCAACCCGACAGAGGGAACACTGAAGCTTTCTTT. As protein: CATQPDRGNTEAFF.

The chain has TRBV7-6 and TRBJ2-1; possibly TRBD2 for D (5 bases). Trimming cost V 3 bases and J 9 bases, with 18 bases left between them. The length of the CDR3 is 15 residues. Germline CDR1 and CDR2: SGHVS and FNYEAQ. CDR3 sequence: CASSFPLPGKAEQFF. The DNA of the CDR3 is TGTGCCAGCAGCTTCCCCCTCCCCGGGAAGGCTGAGCAGTTCTTC.

The gene calls are TRBV4-1 and TRBJ2-1; TRBD1 might be the D (5 bases). CDR1 is MGHRA and CDR2 is YSYEKL in the germline V gene. V lost 0 bases to trimming and J lost 2 bases, with 11 bases between them. The CDR3 contains 16 residues. The DNA of the CDR3 is TGCGCCAGCAGCCAAGATAACACAGGAGCCTACAATGAGCAGTTCTTC. This gives the protein CASSQDNTGAYNEQFF.

V and J are TRBV7-8 and TRBJ2-5, with D possibly matching TRBD1 (6 bases). V gave up 5 bases and J gave up 6 bases, with 13 bases separating them. This CDR3 spans 13 amino acids. Germline lookup yields CDR1 SGHVS and CDR2 FQNEAQ. CDR3 bases: TGTGCCAGCAGCCCCAGCCAGGGGAAGACCCAGTACTTC. Protein: CASSPSQGKTQYF.

V is TRBV5-4 and J is TRBJ2-3, with D unclear. The length of the CDR3 is 16 residues. V lost 4 bases, J lost 1 base, and 16 bases lay in between. Germline CDR1 and CDR2: SGHNT and YYREEE (reference sequence). CDR3 bases: TGTGCCAGCAGCAAGAAGGCGGAAAGTGGCACAGATACGCAGTATTTT. Translated, it gives CASSKKAESGTDTQYF.

The chain is built from TRBV30 and TRBJ1-6; 7 bases align to TRBD1. The germline CDR1 and CDR2 sequences are GTSNPN and SVGIG (reference sequence). V gave up 4 bases and J gave up 7 bases; unmatched junction bases: 7. The length of the CDR3 is 14 residues. The CDR3 region is CAWTAGQQNSPLHF. The CDR3 DNA reads TGTGCCTGGACGGCGGGACAGCAAAATTCACCCCTCCACTTT.